The next 30 T cell receptor beta chains were all read from a single sample in a study of shared clonotypes between healthy human individuals. Measured with immunoSEQ multiplex PCR; TCRdb has only the in-frame clones, and not every one. The table includes over a million clones, over 95% detected once. Sequencing was carried out using naive CD4+ T cells sorted from blood. Subset specified: CD45RA+ positively selected. The receptors were gathered from a man aged 25-45 years in good health.

This chain connects TRBV9 to TRBJ2-4, with a tentative D call TRBD2 (6 bases). Germline values: CDR1 SGDLS, CDR2 YYNGEE. V lost 4 bases to trimming and J lost 7 bases, with 9 bases between them. This CDR3 has 12 amino acids. Here the CDR3 DNA reads TGTGCCAGCAGCACCGGAGGGAACATTCAGTACTTC. Translation: CASSTGGNIQYF.

The V call is TRBV5-4, the J call TRBJ2-5, with D uncertain. The V gene lost 1 base and the J gene lost 6 bases, with 19 bases spanning the gap. Per the germline V gene, CDR1 is SGHNT and CDR2 is YYREEE (reference sequence). The CDR3 has 16 residues. In DNA, the CDR3 is TGTGCCAGCAGCTTGAAGTGCAAGCGTCTTTTGCAGACCCAGTACTTC. Protein: CASSLKCKRLLQTQYF.

This clone was picked up a small number of times. Different DNA sequences within this sample yield the same CDR3. The rearrangement links TRBV27 to TRBJ2-7; no reliable D call. This CDR3 region has 13 residues. The V and J ends lost 2 bases and 1 base respectively, with 6 bases between them. The V gene's germline CDR1 is MNHEY and CDR2 SMNVEV (reference sequence). This chain's CDR3 is CASSLIGSYEQYF. DNA of the CDR3: TGTGCCAGCAGTTTAATCGGATCCTACGAGCAGTACTTC.

This rearrangement joins TRBV28 to TRBJ2-1; 11 bases map to TRBD2. This CDR3 spans 14 amino acids. Germline lookup yields CDR1 MDHEN and CDR2 SYDVKM. V dropped 6 bases and J dropped 7; count of bases not matched to a gene: 5. The CDR3 coding sequence is TGTGCCAGCAGCCCTAGCGGGAGGTGGAATGAGCAGTTCTTC. As protein: CASSPSGRWNEQFF. Full variable domain (outside the CDR3, taken from reference TRBV28 and TRBJ2-1): DVKVTQSSRYLVKRTGEKVFLECVQDMDHENMFWYRQDPGLGLRLIYFSYDVKMKEKGDIPEGYSVSREKKERFSLILESASTNQTSMYLCASSPSGRWNEQFFGPGTRLTVL.

The CDR3 reads CASSLVAGDDYNSPLHF. As DNA, the CDR3 is TGCGCCAGCAGCTTGGTGGCAGGGGACGATTATAATTCACCCCTCCACTTT. The chain employs TRBV5-1 and TRBJ1-6; TRBD1 is a possible D gene (6 bases). Per germline, CDR1 SGHRS and CDR2 YFSETQ. CDR3 length equals 17 residues. V lost 0 bases and J lost 4, with 14 bases in between. The variable domain in full, completed from reference TRBV5-1 and TRBJ1-6, reads KAGVTQTPRYLIKTRGQQVTLSCSPISGHRSVSWYQQTPGQGLQFLFEYFSETQRNKGNFPGRFSGRQFSNSRSEMNVSTLELGDSALYLCASSLVAGDDYNSPLHFGNGTRLTVT.

The V gene is TRBV10-3, the J gene TRBJ1-1; weak D call: TRBD1 (6 bases). The CDR3 runs to 13 residues. The germline gives CDR1 ENHRY, CDR2 SYGVKD. V lost 2 bases and J 8 bases, leaving 12 bases between the germline ends. The CDR3 here is CAISEAQGMEAFF. The CDR3 bases are TGTGCCATCAGTGAGGCCCAGGGGATGGAAGCTTTCTTT.

The rearrangement links TRBV7-9 to TRBJ1-2; D is undetermined. Trimming removed 2 bases at V and 7 bases at J, with 17 bases between. This CDR3 is 15 amino acids long. In germline, CDR1 is SEHNR, CDR2 FQNEAQ (reference sequence). CDR3 DNA sequence: TGTGCCAGCAGCTTAATTCCGGACCGACCGCCTGGCTACACCTTC. It specifies CASSLIPDRPPGYTF.

V gene TRBV7-2 combines with J gene TRBJ2-7; 9 bases agree with TRBD1. This CDR3 has 14 residues. Germline V gives CDR1 SGHTA, CDR2 FQGNSA. J was trimmed by 7 bases and V by 2 bases; bases with no gene match: 6. The CDR3 DNA sequence: TGTGCCAGCAGCTTACTACAGGGGGCTGGAGAGCAGTACTTC. Protein sequence: CASSLLQGAGEQYF.

Concerning this clone: At the DNA level, this CDR3 is encoded by other sequences in the same sample as well. The rearrangement uses TRBV18 and TRBJ2-5; D gene ambiguous. Per germline, CDR1 KGHSH and CDR2 LQKENI. Between the trimmed V and J ends, which lost 2 bases and 5 bases, there was a span of 6 bases. The CDR3 spans 12 residues. The CDR3 is CASSPGRETQYF. For the CDR3, the DNA is TGTGCCAGCTCACCAGGGCGGGAGACCCAGTACTTC.

The rearrangement joins TRBV5-1 to TRBJ2-6, with D perhaps matching TRBD1 or TRBD2 (5 bases each). CDR3 length: 17 residues. Germline CDR1 is SGHRS and CDR2 is YFSETQ. Trimming pared 3 bases from V and 3 bases from J, leaving 16 bases between. The CDR3 reads CASSSQGPQDGANVLTF. Written as DNA, the CDR3 is TGCGCCAGCAGCTCCCAGGGACCCCAAGATGGGGCCAACGTCCTGACTTTC. Based on the CDR3 plus reference TRBV5-1 and TRBJ2-6, the full variable domain is KAGVTQTPRYLIKTRGQQVTLSCSPISGHRSVSWYQQTPGQGLQFLFEYFSETQRNKGNFPGRFSGRQFSNSRSEMNVSTLELGDSALYLCASSSQGPQDGANVLTFGAGSRLTVL.

The chain recombines TRBV9 with TRBJ1-3; the match to TRBD1 covers 7 bases. This CDR3 is 17 amino acids long. In germline, CDR1 is SGDLS, CDR2 YYNGEE. V shed 1 base, J shed 4 bases, and the junction held 11 bases outside the gene matches. CDR3 amino acids: CASSVTGQISGGNTIYF. CDR3 coding DNA: TGTGCCAGCAGCGTAACGGGACAGATCTCGGGGGGAAACACCATATATTTT.

The chain joins TRBV5-5 to TRBJ1-2, with a weak D call TRBD1 (5 bases). The CDR3 totals 16 residues. V was shortened by 3 bases and J by 0 bases, with 15 bases between the two germline ends. The germline CDR1 and CDR2 sequences are SGHKS and YYEKEE (reference sequence). The CDR3: CASSSGDRATNYGYTF. CDR3 coding DNA: TGTGCCAGCAGCTCTGGTGACAGAGCAACTAACTATGGCTACACCTTC.

The gene calls are TRBV4-3 and TRBJ2-1; D not certain. Trimming stripped 1 base from V and 7 bases from J, with 11 bases between. The CDR3 consists of 14 residues. Germline loops: CDR1 LGHNA, CDR2 YSLEER. CDR3 in amino acids: CASSQGPRSNEQFF. In DNA, the CDR3 is TGCGCCAGCAGCCAAGGCCCCCGGAGTAATGAGCAGTTCTTC.

The chain uses TRBV19 and TRBJ2-1, with 12 bases aligning to TRBD2. V shed 3 bases, J shed 5 bases, and the junction held 5 bases outside the gene matches. CDR3 length: 16 amino acids. Germline V lookup: CDR1 LNHDA, CDR2 SQIVND (reference sequence). The DNA for the CDR3 is TGTGCCAGTAGTATTGCCCGACTAGCGGGAGACAATGAGCAGTTCTTC. It translates to CASSIARLAGDNEQFF.

In its sample, this clone was seen once. The rearrangement links TRBV11-2 to TRBJ1-1; D unresolved. This CDR3 spans 12 amino acids. V was shortened by 6 bases and J by 7 bases, with 12 bases between the two germline ends. Germline V gene lookup returns CDR1 SGHAT and CDR2 FQNNGV. CDR3 nucleotides: TGTGCCAGCAGAGCCGGCACCTTTGAAGCTTTCTTT. Its translation: CASRAGTFEAFF.

As to this clone: Additional DNA sequences in this sample encode the identical CDR3. The chain recombines TRBV18 with TRBJ2-3; 7 bases line up with TRBD1. The germline gives CDR1 KGHSH, CDR2 LQKENI. J gave up 0 bases and V 3 bases, and 0 bases lay outside the gene matches. This CDR3 comprises 14 residues. This CDR3 reads CASSPDRSTDTQYF. The CDR3 region has the DNA TGTGCCAGCTCACCGGACAGGAGCACAGATACGCAGTATTTT. The full variable domain, in which reference TRBV18 and TRBJ2-3 provide the parts outside the CDR3, is NAGVMQNPRHLVRRRGQEARLRCSPMKGHSHVYWYRQLPEEGLKFMVYLQKENIIDESGMPKERFSAEFPKEGPSILRIQQVVRGDSAAYFCASSPDRSTDTQYFGPGTRLTVL.

The chain links TRBV6-5 to TRBJ1-2; D ambiguous. The V gene lost 2 bases and the J gene lost 10 bases, with 20 bases spanning the gap. This CDR3 is built from 15 residues. The germline V gene encodes CDR1 MNHEY and CDR2 SVGAGI. For the CDR3, the DNA is TGTGCCAGCAGTTACCTATTGACCGCAAAGTCGGACTACACCTTC. Amino acid sequence: CASSYLLTAKSDYTF.

The V call is TRBV6-6, the J call TRBJ2-3; TRBD2 aligns across 7 bases. The CDR3 contains 15 residues. Germline CDR1 and CDR2: MNHNY and SVGAGI (reference sequence). The J segment lost 1 base and the V segment lost 5 bases, leaving 6 bases of the junction unmatched. CDR3 DNA: TGTGCCAGCAGTCCACCGGCGGGAGGCACAGATACGCAGTATTTT. As protein: CASSPPAGGTDTQYF.

The chain employs TRBV27 and TRBJ1-1; D might be TRBD1 (5 bases). The CDR3 extends over 15 amino acids. Germline assignment: CDR1 MNHEY and CDR2 SMNVEV (reference sequence). V lost 4 bases and J lost 1, with 13 bases in between. The CDR3 sequence is CASSWGIAGNTEAFF. CDR3 DNA: TGTGCCAGCAGTTGGGGGATAGCTGGGAACACTGAAGCTTTCTTT.

The V and J genes are TRBV7-2 and TRBJ2-1; 10 bases agree with TRBD1. This CDR3 has 15 amino acids. Unmatched junction bases numbered 5, after V lost 5 bases and J lost 4 bases. The V gene's germline CDR1 is SGHTA and CDR2 FQGNSA. The DNA of the CDR3 is TGTGCCAGCAGCCGAGACAGGGGGCAATACAATGAGCAGTTCTTC. As protein: CASSRDRGQYNEQFF.

This clone has only one observation. The genes are TRBV27 and TRBJ2-7; 14 bases match TRBD2. J gave up 4 bases and V 1 base, and 6 bases lay outside the gene matches. This CDR3 contains 17 residues. CDR1 MNHEY and CDR2 SMNVEV come from the germline V gene (reference sequence). As DNA, the CDR3 is TGTGCCAGCAGTTTATTTGGAGGGACTAGCGGGAGTTACGAGCAGTACTTC. Protein: CASSLFGGTSGSYEQYF.

This chain connects TRBV5-5 to TRBJ2-7; the D is unclear. V was pared by 3 bases and J by 3 bases, with 16 bases between. CDR1 and CDR2 from the germline V gene are SGHKS and YYEKEE (reference sequence). There are 15 residues in the CDR3. The CDR3 loop is CASSWTPVGVYEQYF. The CDR3 DNA reads as TGTGCCAGCAGCTGGACGCCGGTAGGAGTCTACGAGCAGTACTTC.

This chain links TRBV2 with TRBJ2-2; 7 bases match TRBD1. The length of the CDR3 is 14 residues. Germline V lookup: CDR1 SNHLY, CDR2 FYNNEI. Unmatched junction bases numbered 6, after V lost 5 bases and J lost 6 bases. The CDR3 protein is CASSPGTVSGELFF. CDR3 nucleotides: TGTGCCAGCAGTCCTGGGACAGTCTCCGGGGAGCTGTTTTTT. The full variable domain, its missing parts supplied by reference TRBV2 and TRBJ2-2, is EPEVTQTPSHQVTQMGQEVILRCVPISNHLYFYWYRQILGQKVEFLVSFYNNEISEKSEIFDDQFSVERPDGSNFTLKIRSTKLEDSAMYFCASSPGTVSGELFFGEGSRLTVL.

This rearrangement joins TRBV5-1 to TRBJ2-3; D not certain. Germline V gene sequence: CDR1 SGHRS, CDR2 YFSETQ. CDR3 length equals 17 residues. V was trimmed by 1 base and J by 1 base, leaving 16 bases between them. The CDR3 DNA follows: TGCGCCAGCAGCTTGTGGGCCTGGGGTTCTGGCACAGATACGCAGTATTTT. It yields the protein CASSLWAWGSGTDTQYF.

The gene calls are TRBV7-3 and TRBJ2-1; 7 positions match TRBD1. V trimming: 2 bases; J trimming: 4 bases; junction bases outside the gene matches: 5. Germline assignment: CDR1 SGHTA and CDR2 FQGTGA. The CDR3 is 15 residues long. Written as DNA, the CDR3 is TGTGCCAGCAGCTTATTATCACAGGGGTACAATGAGCAGTTCTTC. It yields the protein CASSLLSQGYNEQFF.

This chain links TRBV4-3 with TRBJ2-3; D not resolved. Trimming removed 0 bases from V and 2 bases from J, with 6 bases in between. This CDR3 is built from 14 residues. Germline loops: CDR1 LGHNA, CDR2 YSLEER. CDR3 in amino acids: CASSQDSDTDTQYF. The CDR3 DNA reads TGCGCCAGCAGCCAAGATTCGGACACAGATACGCAGTATTTT.

This clone was seen once. The rearrangement uses TRBV2 and TRBJ2-2; no reliable D call. The germline V gene encodes CDR1 SNHLY and CDR2 FYNNEI. The CDR3 covers 12 residues. Trimming pared 4 bases from V and 7 bases from J, leaving 7 bases between. The CDR3 spells CASSGDHGELFF. The CDR3 DNA reads as TGTGCCAGCAGTGGGGATCACGGGGAGCTGTTTTTT.

The V call is TRBV4-3, the J call TRBJ2-7; D remains unclear. V gave up 6 bases and J gave up 12 bases, with 24 bases separating them. The CDR3 contains 14 residues. CDR1 is LGHNA, CDR2 YSLEER, per germline. CDR3 sequence (DNA): TGCGCCAGCAGTCGAAGCCAAGATATCCACCGTCGGTACTTC. This codes for CASSRSQDIHRRYF.

This clone was picked up one time. The gene calls are TRBV10-3 and TRBJ2-7; 10 nucleotides match TRBD1. After removal of 11 bases from V and 4 bases from J, the junction contained 8 bases not matched to a gene. Germline V gene lookup returns CDR1 ENHRY and CDR2 SYGVKD. The CDR3 has 13 residues. The CDR3 sequence: CAAGTGEEYEQYF. DNA for the CDR3: TGTGCCGCTGGGACAGGGGAGGAGTACGAGCAGTACTTC.

The chain employs TRBV5-1 and TRBJ2-7, with 9 bases fitting TRBD2. The CDR3 loop spans 16 amino acids. V gave up 2 bases and J gave up 4 bases; unmatched junction bases: 10. The germline gives CDR1 SGHRS, CDR2 YFSETQ. The CDR3 protein is CASSFIAGEGLYEQYF. DNA for the CDR3: TGCGCCAGCAGCTTCATAGCGGGAGAGGGGTTGTACGAGCAGTACTTC.